A single sample is the source of the 16 T cell receptor beta chains below, sequenced in a study of T cells in Graves' hyperthyroidism and ophthalmopathy. The CDR3 regions of TCR beta were amplified from RNA transcripts. When the TCR CDR3 underwent first-round RT-PCR, the HTBI primer set was used. Via MiXCR, TCRdb re-called the multiplex PCR reads, giving one row per CDR3 protein. The sample carries about 350,000 distinct CDR3 sequences, about a sixth recorded once. Input material: blood. All receptors derive from a woman aged 35 to 49 with Graves' ophthalmopathy.

This clonotype was seen at least ten times. The V call is TRBV6-5, the J call TRBJ2-5; 7 nucleotides line up with TRBD1. In germline, CDR1 is MNHEY, CDR2 SVGAGI. This CDR3 contains 15 residues. J was trimmed by 7 bases and V by 2 bases; bases with no gene match: 10. This chain's CDR3 is CASSYTDRAFGTQYF. The CDR3 nucleotides read TGTGCCAGCAGTTACACCGACAGGGCATTTGGGACCCAGTACTTC.

This chain links TRBV15 with TRBJ2-5; D remains unclear. There are 14 residues in the CDR3. From germline, CDR1 is LNHNV and CDR2 YYDKDF (reference sequence). V lost 0 bases, J lost 5 bases, and 10 bases lay in between. The CDR3 reads CATSRDLVEETQYF. CDR3 DNA sequence: TGTGCCACCAGCAGAGATCTGGTTGAGGAGACCCAGTACTTC.

This clonotype was seen a handful of times. This chain links TRBV18 with TRBJ1-5; 10 bases fit TRBD1. V trimming: 3 bases; J trimming: 0 bases; junction bases outside the gene matches: 8. Germline assignment: CDR1 KGHSH and CDR2 LQKENI. The CDR3 is made up of 18 amino acids. CDR3 bases: TGTGCCAGCTCACCGGTGGGACAGGGGCTGTCTAGCAATCAGCCCCAGCATTTT. Protein sequence: CASSPVGQGLSSNQPQHF.

This clonotype was found many times. The chain carries TRBV7-9 and TRBJ2-2, with D unclear. The V end lost 8 bases, the J end lost 5 bases, and 3 bases lay between the germline ends. Per germline, CDR1 SEHNR and CDR2 FQNEAQ (reference sequence). This CDR3 contains 10 residues. The DNA of the CDR3 is TGTGCCAGCCGGACCGGGGAGCTGTTTTTT. It yields the protein CASRTGELFF. The full variable domain, completed using reference TRBV7-9 and TRBJ2-2, is DTGVSQNPRHKITKRGQNVTFRCDPISEHNRLYWYRQTLGQGPEFLTYFQNEAQLEKSRLLSDRFSAERPKGSFSTLEIQRTEQGDSAMYLCASRTGELFFGEGSRLTVL.

This clonotype was detected many times. Here the CDR3 reads CASSLSAGSGNTIYF. DNA for the CDR3: TGTGCCAGCAGTTTATCGGCAGGCTCTGGAAACACCATATATTTT. The chain uses TRBV27 and TRBJ1-3; D gene uncertain. The CDR3 contains 15 residues. From germline, CDR1 is MNHEY and CDR2 SMNVEV (reference sequence). V lost 0 bases, J lost 0 bases, and 6 bases lay in between.

This clonotype was detected many times. V usage is TRBV11-2 and J usage is TRBJ1-1; D unclear. Trimming left V 6 bases short and J 5 bases short, with 19 bases between. Per germline, CDR1 SGHAT and CDR2 FQNNGV. CDR3 size: 15 residues. This CDR3 reads CASRQIRGPGTEAFF. CDR3 nucleotide sequence: TGTGCCAGCAGACAAATACGGGGTCCGGGGACTGAAGCTTTCTTT.

The V and J genes are TRBV11-2 and TRBJ2-2, with 8 bases fitting TRBD1. After removal of 1 base from V and 3 bases from J, the junction contained 4 bases not matched to a gene. The CDR3 extends over 16 amino acids. The germline CDR1 and CDR2 sequences are SGHAT and FQNNGV. The CDR3 protein is CASSLGQGSDTGELFF. In DNA, the CDR3 is TGTGCCAGCAGCTTAGGACAGGGGAGCGACACCGGGGAGCTGTTTTTT.

This clonotype was detected only once. This chain links TRBV12-3 or TRBV12-4 with TRBJ1-1, with 8 bases identical to TRBD1. The CDR3 totals 14 residues. Germline trimming cut 4 bases from V and 5 bases from J; bases unmatched to any gene: 6. CDR3 sequence (DNA): TGTGCCAGCAGTTACGACAGGGGAGGTACTGAAGCTTTCTTT. Protein: CASSYDRGGTEAFF.

This clonotype was counted at least ten times. The V call is TRBV28, the J call TRBJ1-5, with a tentative D call TRBD1 (6 bases). Deletions cut 2 bases from V and 2 bases from J, with 13 bases between. CDR1 is MDHEN and CDR2 is SYDVKM in the germline V gene. The CDR3 sequence is 16 residues long. The CDR3 nucleotides read TGTGCCAGCAGTTTACGCATCGCAGGGGGCAATCAGCCCCAGCATTTT. This translates into CASSLRIAGGNQPQHF.

The V gene is TRBV12-3 or TRBV12-4, the J gene TRBJ2-5, with no clear D. The germline V and J ends were trimmed by 1 base and 3 bases, with 15 bases remaining between them. The CDR3 consists of 16 residues. CDR3 protein: CASSLGGEGSEETQYF. The DNA of the CDR3 is TGTGCCAGCAGTTTAGGGGGTGAAGGGTCGGAAGAGACCCAGTACTTC.

This clonotype was counted at least ten times. CDR3 DNA: TGCAGTGCTATGATAAGAGTCTTAGAGACCCAGTACTTC. It yields the protein CSAMIRVLETQYF. The J gene is TRBJ2-5, the V gene TRBV20-1, with unresolved D. CDR1 and CDR2 from the germline V gene are DFQATT and SNEGSKA (reference sequence). The CDR3 sequence is 13 residues long. V was clipped by 4 bases and J by 4 bases, with 13 bases between them.

This clonotype was seen at least ten times. V is TRBV12-3 or TRBV12-4 and J is TRBJ2-5, with TRBD1 matching over 7 bases. The ends lost 5 bases at V and 3 bases at J; junction bases unmatched: 9. This CDR3 is built from 15 residues. The CDR3 bases are TGTGCCAGCAGTCCTACAGGGGATGGGGAAGAGACCCAGTACTTC. Protein sequence: CASSPTGDGEETQYF.

This clonotype has a count of ten or more. The chain joins TRBV20-1 to TRBJ1-2; tentatively, D is TRBD1 (5 bases). The CDR3 spans 8 residues. Germline values: CDR1 DFQATT, CDR2 SNEGSKA (reference sequence). The CDR3 DNA is TGCAGGGGGGATGGCTACACCTTC. Translation gives CRGDGYTF.

This clonotype was counted ten times or more. The chain has TRBV9 and TRBJ1-1; 7 bases fit TRBD1. From germline, CDR1 is SGDLS and CDR2 YYNGEE. This CDR3 spans 15 amino acids. Trimming took 4 bases from V and 2 from J; bases not matched to a gene: 8. This chain's CDR3 is CASSRDSLINTEAFF. CDR3 sequence (DNA): TGTGCCAGCAGCCGGGACAGTTTGATCAACACTGAAGCTTTCTTT. Filled out from reference TRBV9 and TRBJ1-1, the complete variable domain reads DSGVTQTPKHLITATGQRVTLRCSPRSGDLSVYWYQQSLDQGLQFLIQYYNGEERAKGNILERFSAQQFPDLHSELNLSSLELGDSALYFCASSRDSLINTEAFFGQGTRLTVV.

The table lists this clonotype with a few counts. This chain uses TRBV5-4 with TRBJ2-7; D remains unclear. The CDR3 runs to 15 residues. The V end was cut by 4 bases, the J end by 4 bases, with 18 bases between. From germline, CDR1 is SGHNT and CDR2 YYREEE (reference sequence). DNA of the CDR3: TGTGCCAGCAGCCCGGATGGGGTCGTGATTTACGAGCAGTACTTC. Protein: CASSPDGVVIYEQYF.

This clonotype occurred many times. This chain uses TRBV7-8 with TRBJ2-5; 8 bases are a match to TRBD2. The CDR3 has 14 residues. Per germline, CDR1 SGHVS and CDR2 FQNEAQ. V lost 1 base to trimming and J lost 6 bases; unmatched junction nucleotides: 4. CDR3 bases: TGTGCCAGCAGCTTAGACGGGGGGGCGAAGACCCAGTACTTC. This gives the protein CASSLDGGAKTQYF.